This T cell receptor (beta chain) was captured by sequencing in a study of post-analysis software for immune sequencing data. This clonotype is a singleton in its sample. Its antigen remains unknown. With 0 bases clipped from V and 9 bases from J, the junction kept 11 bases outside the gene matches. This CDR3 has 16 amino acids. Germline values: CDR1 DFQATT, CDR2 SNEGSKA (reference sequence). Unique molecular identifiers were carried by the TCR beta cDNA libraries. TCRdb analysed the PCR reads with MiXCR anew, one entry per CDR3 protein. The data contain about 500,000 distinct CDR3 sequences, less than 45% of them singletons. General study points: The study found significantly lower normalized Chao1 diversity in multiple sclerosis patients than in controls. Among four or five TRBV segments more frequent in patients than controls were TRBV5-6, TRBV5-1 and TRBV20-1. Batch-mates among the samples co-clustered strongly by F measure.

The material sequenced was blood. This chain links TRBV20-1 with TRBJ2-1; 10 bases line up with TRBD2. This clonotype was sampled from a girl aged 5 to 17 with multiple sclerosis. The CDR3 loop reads CSARDVSSGSFSEQFF. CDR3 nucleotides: TGCAGTGCTAGAGATGTATCTAGCGGGAGTTTCAGTGAGCAGTTCTTC.